This T cell receptor (beta chain) was identified during a study of T cells in Graves' hyperthyroidism and ophthalmopathy. Many counts were recorded for this clonotype. The CDR3 regions of TCR beta were amplified from RNA transcripts. A first-round RT-PCR of the TCR CDR3 used the HTBI primer set. TCRdb re-called the multiplex PCR reads through MiXCR, storing one row per CDR3 protein. The table lists about 640,000 distinct CDR3 sequences, around 20% of them singletons. Trimming cost V 6 bases and J 2 bases; bases outside gene matches: 3. Germline V lookup: CDR1 SNHLY, CDR2 FYNNEI. CDR3 length equals 13 residues. Orbital computed tomography and thyroid ultrasound, together with serum TRAb and thyroxine and clinical symptoms, were used for diagnoses.

The clonotype was recovered from a man aged 25-45 years with Graves' ophthalmopathy. The rearrangement joins TRBV2 to TRBJ2-7, with TRBD2 identical over 8 bases. Sequenced material: blood. The CDR3 sequence is CASRLAAAYEQYF. In DNA, the CDR3 is TGTGCCAGCAGACTAGCGGCAGCCTACGAGCAGTACTTC.